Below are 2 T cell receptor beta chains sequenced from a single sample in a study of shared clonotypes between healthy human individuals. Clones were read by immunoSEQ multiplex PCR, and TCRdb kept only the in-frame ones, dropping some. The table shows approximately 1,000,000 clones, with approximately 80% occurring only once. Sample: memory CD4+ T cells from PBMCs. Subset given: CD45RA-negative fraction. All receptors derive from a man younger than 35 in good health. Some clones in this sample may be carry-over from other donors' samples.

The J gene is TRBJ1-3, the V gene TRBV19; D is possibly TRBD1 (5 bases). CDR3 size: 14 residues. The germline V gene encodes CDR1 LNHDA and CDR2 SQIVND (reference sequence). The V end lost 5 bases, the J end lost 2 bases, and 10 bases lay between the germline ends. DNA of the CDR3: TGTGCCAGTAGTCGGGGGGGACCTGGAAACACCATATATTTT. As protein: CASSRGGPGNTIYF. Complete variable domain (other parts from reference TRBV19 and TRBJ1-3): DGGITQSPKYLFRKEGQNVTLSCEQNLNHDAMYWYRQDPGQGLRLIYYSQIVNDFQKGDIAEGYSVSREKKESFPLTVTSAQKNPTAFYLCASSRGGPGNTIYFGEGSWLTVV.

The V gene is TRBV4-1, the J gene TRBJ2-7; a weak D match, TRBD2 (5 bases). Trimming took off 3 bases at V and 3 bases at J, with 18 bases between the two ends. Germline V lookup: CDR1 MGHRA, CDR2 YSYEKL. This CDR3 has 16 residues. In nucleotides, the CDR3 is TGCGCCAGCAGCCATCTCGAGGGTGGGAGAAGCTACGAGCAGTACTTC. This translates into CASSHLEGGRSYEQYF.